The clone carrying this TCR beta chain was recorded a few times. This specimen belongs to a study of shared clonotypes between healthy human individuals. The CDR3 has 13 residues. V shed 6 bases and J 3 bases; nucleotides not matched to a gene: 4. The germline V gene encodes CDR1 MDHEN and CDR2 SYDVKM. Sequenced by immunoSEQ multiplex PCR; TCRdb stores in-frame clones only, minus some. The profile shows 2 million to 3 million clones, more than 85% of them singletons. The sequenced sample was naive CD4+ T cells from PBMCs. Subset noted: CD45RA+ positively selected. The rearrangement uses TRBV28 and TRBJ1-2; TRBD1 matches at 7 bases. The TCR comes from a man younger than 35 in good health. Some clones in this sample may be carry-over from other donors' samples. The CDR3 is CASSYGTDYGYTF. The CDR3 DNA reads as TGTGCCAGCAGCTACGGGACAGACTATGGCTACACCTTC.